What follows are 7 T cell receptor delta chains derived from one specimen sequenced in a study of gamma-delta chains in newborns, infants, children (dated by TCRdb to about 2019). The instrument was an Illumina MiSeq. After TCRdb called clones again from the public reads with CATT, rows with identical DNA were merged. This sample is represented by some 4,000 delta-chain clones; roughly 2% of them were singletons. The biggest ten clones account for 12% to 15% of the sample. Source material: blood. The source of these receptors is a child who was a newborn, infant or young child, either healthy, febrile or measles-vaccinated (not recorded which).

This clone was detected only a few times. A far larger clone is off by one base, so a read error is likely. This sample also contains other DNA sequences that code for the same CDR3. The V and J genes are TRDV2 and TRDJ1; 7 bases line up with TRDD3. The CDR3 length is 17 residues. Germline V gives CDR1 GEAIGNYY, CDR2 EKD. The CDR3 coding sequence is TGTGCCTGTGACACCGTTGGGGGAACCCGATACACCGATAAACTCATCTTC. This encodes CACDTVGGTRYTDKLIF.

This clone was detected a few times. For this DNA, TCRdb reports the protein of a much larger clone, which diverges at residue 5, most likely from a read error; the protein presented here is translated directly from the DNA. This CDR3 is CACDELGRYTDKLIF. The CDR3 DNA reads as TGTGCCTGTGACGAGCTGGGGCGCTACACCGATAAACTCATCTTT. This sequence joins TRDV2 and TRDJ1, with a tentative D call TRDD3 (6 bases). The V end was cut by 3 bases, the J end by 0 bases, with 13 bases between. Germline V lookup: CDR1 GEAIGNYY, CDR2 EKD. CDR3 length: 15 residues.

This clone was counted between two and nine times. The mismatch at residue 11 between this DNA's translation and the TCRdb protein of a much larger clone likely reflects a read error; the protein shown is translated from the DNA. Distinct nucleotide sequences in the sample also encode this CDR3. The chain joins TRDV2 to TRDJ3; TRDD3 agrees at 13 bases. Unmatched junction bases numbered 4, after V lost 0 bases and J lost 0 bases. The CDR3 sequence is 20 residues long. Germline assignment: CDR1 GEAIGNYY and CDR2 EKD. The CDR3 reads CACDTVLGDTRSWDTRQMFF. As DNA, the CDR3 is TGTGCCTGTGACACCGTACTGGGGGATACGCGCTCCTGGGACACCCGACAGATGTTTTTC.

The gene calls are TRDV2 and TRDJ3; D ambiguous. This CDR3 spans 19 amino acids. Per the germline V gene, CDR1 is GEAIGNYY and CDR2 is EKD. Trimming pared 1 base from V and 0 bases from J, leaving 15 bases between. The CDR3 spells CACDTIPGILSWDTRQMFF. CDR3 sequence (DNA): TGTGCCTGTGACACAATCCCGGGAATTCTCTCCTGGGACACCCGACAGATGTTTTTC.

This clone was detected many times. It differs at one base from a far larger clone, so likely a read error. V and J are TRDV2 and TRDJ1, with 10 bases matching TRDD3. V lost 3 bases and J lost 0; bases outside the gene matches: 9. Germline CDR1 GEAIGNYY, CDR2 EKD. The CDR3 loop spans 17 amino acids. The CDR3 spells CACDAVLGDSYTDKLIF. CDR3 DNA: TGTGCCTGTGACGCCGTACTGGGGGATTCGTACACCGATAAACTCATCTTT.

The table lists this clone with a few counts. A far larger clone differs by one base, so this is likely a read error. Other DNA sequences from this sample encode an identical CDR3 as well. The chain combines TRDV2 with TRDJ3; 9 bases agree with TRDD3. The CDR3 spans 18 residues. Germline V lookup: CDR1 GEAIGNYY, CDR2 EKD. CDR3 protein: CACDWGIDPIWDTRQMFF. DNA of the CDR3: TGTGCCTGTGACTGGGGGATAGACCCGATCTGGGACACTCGACAGATGTTTTTC.

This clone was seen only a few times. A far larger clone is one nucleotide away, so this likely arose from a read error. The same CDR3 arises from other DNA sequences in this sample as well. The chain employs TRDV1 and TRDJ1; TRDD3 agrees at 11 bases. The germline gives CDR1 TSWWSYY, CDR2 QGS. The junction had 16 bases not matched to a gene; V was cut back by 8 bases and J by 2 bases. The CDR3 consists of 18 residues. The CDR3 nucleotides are TGTGCTCTTTTCCCTTCCTACTGGGGGATAAGCTGGACCGATAAACTCATCTTT. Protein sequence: CALFPSYWGISWTDKLIF.